Listed here is a single T cell receptor (beta chain). Germline CDR1 SGHTA, CDR2 FQGNSA. V dropped 5 bases and J dropped 7 bases, with 20 bases sitting between them. The CDR3 consists of 15 residues. Seattle's cohort entered during active infection and was followed longitudinally. The data derive from a study of blood T cell repertoires in COVID-19. Study summary: The origin of the acute and convalescent COVID-19 samples was the United States, Italy and Spain. T cells, B-cell-depleted T cells, or PBMCs provided the cDNA or gDNA that served as material.

Methods used by the authors: Reference gene primer amplification yielded estimated nucleated cell counts. Sequencing was performed with immunoSEQ multiplex PCR; in TCRdb, only in-frame clones are kept and a portion is missing. V and J calls and clone size are copied from that table; D and trimming were computed from the DNA. The sample holds hundreds of thousands of clones, around nine tenths seen once. This sequence joins TRBV7-2 and TRBJ2-5; D remains unclear. This TCR was sampled from a young woman with COVID-19, enrolled during active disease. The sequenced sample was peripheral blood. CDR3 amino acids: CASSPLLVAHGTQYF. The CDR3, as DNA: TGTGCCAGCAGCCCCCTCTTGGTAGCCCATGGGACCCAGTACTTC.